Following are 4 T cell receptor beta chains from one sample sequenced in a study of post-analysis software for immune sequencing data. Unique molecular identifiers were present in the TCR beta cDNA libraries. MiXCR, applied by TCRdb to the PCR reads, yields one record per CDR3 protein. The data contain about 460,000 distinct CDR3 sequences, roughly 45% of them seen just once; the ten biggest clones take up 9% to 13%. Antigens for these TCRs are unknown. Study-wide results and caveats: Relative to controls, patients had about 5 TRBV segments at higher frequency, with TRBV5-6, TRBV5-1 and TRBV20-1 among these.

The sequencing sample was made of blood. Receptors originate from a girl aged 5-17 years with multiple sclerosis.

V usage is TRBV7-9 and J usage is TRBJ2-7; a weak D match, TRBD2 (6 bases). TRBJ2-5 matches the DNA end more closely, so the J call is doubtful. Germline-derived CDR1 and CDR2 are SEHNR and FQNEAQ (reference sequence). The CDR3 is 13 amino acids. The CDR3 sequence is CASSSSPGRTQYF. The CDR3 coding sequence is TGTGCCAGCAGCTCCAGCCCCGGGAGGACCCAGTACTTC.

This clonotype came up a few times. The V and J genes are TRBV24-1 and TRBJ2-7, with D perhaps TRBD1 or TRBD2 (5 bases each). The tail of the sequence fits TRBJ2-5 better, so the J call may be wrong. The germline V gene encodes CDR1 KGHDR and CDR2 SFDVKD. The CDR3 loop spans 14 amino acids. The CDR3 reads CATSDGTVKGTQYF. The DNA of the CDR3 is TGTGCCACCAGTGACGGGACGGTAAAAGGGACCCAGTACTTC.

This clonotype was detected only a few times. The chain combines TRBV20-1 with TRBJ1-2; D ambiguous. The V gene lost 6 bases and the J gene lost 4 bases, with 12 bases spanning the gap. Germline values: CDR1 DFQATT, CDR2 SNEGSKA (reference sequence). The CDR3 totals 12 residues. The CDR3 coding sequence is TGCAGTGCAAACTATGGGTTCTATGGCTACACCTTC. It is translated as CSANYGFYGYTF.

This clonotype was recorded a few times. The CDR3 DNA sequence: TGTGCCAGCAGCCAAGATCGACCAGATACGCAGTATTTT. Its translation: CASSQDRPDTQYF. The V and J genes are TRBV3-1 and TRBJ2-3; D gene ambiguous. Trimming took 0 bases from V and 4 from J, leaving 5 bases between them. This CDR3 spans 13 amino acids. Germline CDR1 LGHDT, CDR2 YNNKEL (reference sequence).